The text below deals with one T cell receptor beta chain. Its antigen is as yet unknown. This entry is derived from a study of cytomegalovirus exposure and HLA in healthy donors. Turning to the study itself: In a previous analysis, about 100 million unique TCR beta sequences were found from roughly 200 million T cells. Study observations and caveats: TRBV6-2, TRBV6-3 and some other V segments were unresolvable in 87-base-pair reads. In an earlier analysis, most TCR beta V segments were productive about 90% or about 30% of the time. In a later analysis, several top co-occurrence clusters appeared linked to parvovirus B19, influenza, CMV and Epstein-Barr virus.

The CDR3 is 17 amino acids. The germline V gene has CDR1 LGHNA and CDR2 YSLEER. V trimming: 0 bases; J trimming: 4 bases; junction bases outside the gene matches: 7. The primer mix had 60 Vbeta and 13 Jbeta primers. Only in-frame clones appear in the TCRdb table, and some are missing; sequencing was by immunoSEQ multiplex PCR. This table has more than 80,000 clones, 69% appearing once. This receptor was obtained from a middle-aged man in good health and CMV-seronegative. Sequenced material: PBMCs. The chain employs TRBV4-3 and TRBJ1-4; TRBD1 matches 8 bases. As DNA, the CDR3 is TGCGCCAGCAGCCAAGATCGATGGACAGGGCTTAATGAAAAACTGTTTTTT. Translation: CASSQDRWTGLNEKLFF.